This T cell receptor beta chain was profiled in a study of cytomegalovirus exposure and HLA in healthy donors. The PCR employed 60 Vbeta primers together with 13 Jbeta primers. TCRdb's table, derived via immunoSEQ multiplex PCR, lists solely in-frame clones and lacks some. The sample holds more than 95,000 clones, roughly 79% seen once. V was trimmed by 2 bases and J by 8 bases, leaving 15 bases between them. CDR3 length: 14 amino acids. Germline V gene sequence: CDR1 MDHEN, CDR2 SYDVKM. The sequencing sample was made of PBMCs. The chain links TRBV28 to TRBJ1-2, with D hard to call. The source of this sequence is a woman aged 30 to 39 in good health and CMV-seronegative. CDR3 sequence: CASSLDAPSEGYTF. For the CDR3, the DNA is TGTGCCAGCAGTTTAGATGCCCCCTCAGAAGGCTACACCTTC.